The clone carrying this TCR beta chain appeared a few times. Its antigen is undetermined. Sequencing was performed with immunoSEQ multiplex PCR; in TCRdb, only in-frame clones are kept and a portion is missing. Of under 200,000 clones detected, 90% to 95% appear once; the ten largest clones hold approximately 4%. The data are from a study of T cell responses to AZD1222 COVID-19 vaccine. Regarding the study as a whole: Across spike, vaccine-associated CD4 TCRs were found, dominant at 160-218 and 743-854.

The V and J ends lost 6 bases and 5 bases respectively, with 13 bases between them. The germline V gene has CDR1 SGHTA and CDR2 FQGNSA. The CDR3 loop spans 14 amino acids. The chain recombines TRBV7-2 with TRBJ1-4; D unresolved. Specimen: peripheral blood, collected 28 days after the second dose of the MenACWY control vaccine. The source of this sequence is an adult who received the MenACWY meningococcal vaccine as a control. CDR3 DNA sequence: TGTGCCAGCAGTCTAAACTGGCAGAATGAAAAACTGTTTTTT. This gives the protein CASSLNWQNEKLFF.